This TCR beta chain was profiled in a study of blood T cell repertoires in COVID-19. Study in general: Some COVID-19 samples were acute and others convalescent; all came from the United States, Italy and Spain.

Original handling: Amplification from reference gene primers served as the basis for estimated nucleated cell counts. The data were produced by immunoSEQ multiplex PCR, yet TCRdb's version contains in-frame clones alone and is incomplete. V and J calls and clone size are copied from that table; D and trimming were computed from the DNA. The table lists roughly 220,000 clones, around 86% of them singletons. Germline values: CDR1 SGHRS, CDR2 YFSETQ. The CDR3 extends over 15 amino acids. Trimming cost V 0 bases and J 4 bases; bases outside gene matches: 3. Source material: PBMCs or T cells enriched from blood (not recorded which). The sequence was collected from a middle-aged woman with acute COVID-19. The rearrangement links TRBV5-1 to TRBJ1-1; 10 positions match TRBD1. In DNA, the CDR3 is TGCGCCAGCAGCTTGGGACAGGGGGCATTCACTGAAGCTTTCTTT. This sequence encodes CASSLGQGAFTEAFF.